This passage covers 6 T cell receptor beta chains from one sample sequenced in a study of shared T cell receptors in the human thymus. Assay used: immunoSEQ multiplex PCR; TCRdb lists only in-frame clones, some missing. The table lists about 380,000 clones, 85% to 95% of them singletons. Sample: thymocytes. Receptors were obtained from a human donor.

The CDR3 sequence is CAISGEFSHQPQHF. The CDR3 DNA follows: TGTGCCATCAGTGGGGAGTTTTCCCATCAGCCCCAGCATTTT. The rearrangement uses TRBV10-3 and TRBJ1-5, with no clear D. V dropped 4 bases and J dropped 5 bases, with 12 bases sitting between them. The CDR3 has 14 amino acids. The germline V gene has CDR1 ENHRY and CDR2 SYGVKD.

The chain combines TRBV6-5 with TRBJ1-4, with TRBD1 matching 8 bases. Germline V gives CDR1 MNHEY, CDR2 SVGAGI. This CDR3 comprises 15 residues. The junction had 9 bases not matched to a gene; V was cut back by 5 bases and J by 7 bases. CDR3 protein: CASSTYTGGSEKLFF. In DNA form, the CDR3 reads TGTGCCAGCAGTACTTATACAGGGGGGAGTGAAAAACTGTTTTTT.

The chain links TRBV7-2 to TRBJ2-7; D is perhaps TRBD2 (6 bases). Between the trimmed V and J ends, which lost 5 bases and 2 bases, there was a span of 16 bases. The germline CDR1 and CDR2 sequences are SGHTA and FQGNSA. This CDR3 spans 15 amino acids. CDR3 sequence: CASSPRLARTYEQYF. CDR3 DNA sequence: TGTGCCAGCAGCCCCCGGCTAGCGCGAACCTACGAGCAGTACTTC. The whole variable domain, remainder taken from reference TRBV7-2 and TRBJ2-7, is GAGVSQSPSNKVTEKGKDVELRCDPISGHTALYWYRQSLGQGLEFLIYFQGNSAPDKSGLPSDRFSAERTGGSVSTLTIQRTQQEDSAVYLCASSPRLARTYEQYFGPGTRLTVT.

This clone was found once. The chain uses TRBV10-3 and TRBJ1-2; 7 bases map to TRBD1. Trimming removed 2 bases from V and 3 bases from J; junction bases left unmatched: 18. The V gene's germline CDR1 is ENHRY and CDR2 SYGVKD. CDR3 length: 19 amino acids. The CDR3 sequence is CAISELRTGAPYTHYGYTF. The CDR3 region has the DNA TGTGCCATCAGTGAGCTTCGGACAGGCGCACCTTATACCCACTATGGCTACACCTTC.

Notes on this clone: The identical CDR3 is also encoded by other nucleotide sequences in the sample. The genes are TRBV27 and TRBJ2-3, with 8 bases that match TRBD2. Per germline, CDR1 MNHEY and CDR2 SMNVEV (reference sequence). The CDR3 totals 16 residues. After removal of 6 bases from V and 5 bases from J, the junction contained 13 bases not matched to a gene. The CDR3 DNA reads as TGTGCCAGCAGCCAGGGGCTAGCGGGTGCCCTAGATACGCAGTATTTT. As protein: CASSQGLAGALDTQYF.

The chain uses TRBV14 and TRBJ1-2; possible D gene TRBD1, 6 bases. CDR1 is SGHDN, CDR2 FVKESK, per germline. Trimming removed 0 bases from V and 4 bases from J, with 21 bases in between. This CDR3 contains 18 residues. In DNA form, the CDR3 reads TGTGCCAGCAGCCAAGATCGAGAGCCTACAGGGCTCGGCTATGGCTACACCTTC. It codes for CASSQDREPTGLGYGYTF.